This is a list of T cell receptor beta chains from one sample in a study of T cell responses to AZD1222 COVID-19 vaccine. Clones were read by immunoSEQ multiplex PCR, and TCRdb kept only the in-frame ones, dropping some. In the table there are approximately 110,000 clones, around 92% of which are singletons. The sequencing here drew on peripheral blood, taken on day 0 of AZD1222 vaccination. The receptors come from an adult in good health. Each CDR3 is given with its conserved first and last residue. D genes are given only for firm matches. Clone size is shown for a subset of rows, as once, few, many or a class of expanded clone.

d_gene	v_gene	j_gene	abundance	CDR3aa	CDR3nt
TRBD1	TRBV7-9	TRBJ1-2	-	CASSPQGAGGYTF	TGTGCCAGCAGCCCCCAGGGGGCGGGTGGCTACACCTTC
-	TRBV9	TRBJ2-7	-	CASSVGTEPYEQYF	TGTGCCAGCAGCGTAGGGACAGAGCCCTACGAGCAGTACTTC
TRBD1	TRBV28	TRBJ2-6	-	CASNAGTGAGGANVLTF	TGTGCCAGCAATGCTGGGACAGGGGCGGGTGGGGCCAACGTCCTGACTTTC
TRBD1	TRBV6-5	TRBJ1-5	-	CASSYRQGGNQPQHF	TGTGCCAGCAGTTATCGACAGGGAGGCAATCAGCCCCAGCATTTT
TRBD1	TRBV30	TRBJ1-4	-	CAWTRTGGNEKLFF	TGTGCCTGGACCCGGACAGGCGGTAATGAAAAACTGTTTTTT
-	TRBV19	TRBJ1-6	-	CASSPRGGDSPLHF	TGTGCCAGTAGTCCCCGCGGGGGGGATTCACCCCTCCACTTT
TRBD2	TRBV7-2	TRBJ2-5	once	CASSLDGGATETQYF	TGTGCCAGCAGCTTAGACGGGGGGGCCACGGAGACCCAGTACTTC
-	TRBV3-1/TRBV3-2	TRBJ2-7	-	CASSSGRTIYEQYF	TGTGCCAGCAGCAGCGGACGGACGATCTACGAGCAGTACTTC
-	TRBV6-5	TRBJ2-2	-	CASSYRVSGELFF	TGTGCCAGCAGTTACCGGGTCTCCGGGGAGCTGTTTTTT
-	TRBV7-9	TRBJ2-2	-	CASSPRLVSLDTGELFF	TGTGCCAGCAGCCCGCGTCTAGTTTCCCTAGACACCGGGGAGCTGTTTTTT
TRBD1	TRBV18	TRBJ2-7	-	CASSLQGAHEQYF	TGTGCCAGCTCTTTACAGGGGGCCCACGAGCAGTACTTC
-	TRBV3-1/TRBV3-2	TRBJ1-2	-	CASSQDTGGYGYTF	TGTGCCAGCAGCCAAGACACGGGGGGCTATGGCTACACCTTC
TRBD1	TRBV18	TRBJ1-5	-	CASSQGADQPQHF	TGTGCCAGCTCACAGGGGGCGGATCAGCCCCAGCATTTT
-	TRBV7-9	TRBJ1-5	once	CASSLGQGYQPQHF	TGTGCCAGCAGCTTAGGGCAGGGGTACCAGCCCCAGCATTTT
TRBD2	TRBV3-1/TRBV3-2	TRBJ2-1	-	CASSRGLAGGEQFF	TGTGCCAGCAGCCGAGGACTAGCGGGAGGGGAGCAGTTCTTC
TRBD1	TRBV2	TRBJ2-5	-	CAHAGTGQETQYF	TGTGCCCACGCCGGGACAGGGCAAGAGACCCAGTACTTC
-	TRBV7-3	TRBJ1-6	-	CASSLRGPSNSPLHF	TGTGCCAGCAGCTTAAGAGGGCCGTCAAATTCACCCCTCCACTTT
TRBD2	TRBV5-1	TRBJ2-1	-	CASGTSGFNEQFF	TGCGCCAGCGGCACTAGCGGCTTCAATGAGCAGTTCTTC
-	TRBV20-1	TRBJ2-7	-	CSARGDYEQYF	TGCAGTGCTAGGGGAGACTACGAGCAGTACTTC
TRBD2	TRBV18	TRBJ2-7	-	CASSPRGAGAGYEQYF	TGTGCCAGCTCACCACGTGGGGCGGGAGCCGGATACGAGCAGTACTTC
TRBD1	TRBV6-5	TRBJ2-7	-	CASSYSPGQGYEQYF	TGTGCCAGCAGTTACTCGCCGGGACAGGGTTACGAGCAGTACTTC
-	TRBV9	TRBJ2-5	few	CASSVGYQETQYF	TGTGCCAGCAGCGTGGGGTACCAAGAGACCCAGTACTTC
-	TRBV19	TRBJ1-2	-	CASRSGFYGYTF	TGTGCCAGTAGATCCGGGTTCTATGGCTACACCTTC
-	TRBV5-4	TRBJ2-3	-	CASSLPTNGAKDTQYF	TGTGCCAGCAGCTTGCCCACTAATGGGGCCAAAGATACGCAGTATTTT
-	TRBV24-1	TRBJ2-1	-	CATSEGVSSYNEQFF	TGTGCCACCAGTGAGGGAGTATCCTCCTACAATGAGCAGTTCTTC
-	TRBV28	TRBJ1-6	-	CASSLYRVDSPLHF	TGTGCCAGCAGTTTATACAGGGTTGACTCACCCCTCCACTTT
-	TRBV5-3	TRBJ2-7	-	CARSLAAGKYGEQYF	TGTGCCAGAAGCTTGGCGGCAGGGAAATACGGCGAGCAGTACTTC
TRBD2	TRBV5-6	TRBJ2-7	-	CASSLGLASYEQYF	TGTGCCAGCAGCTTGGGACTAGCGAGCTACGAGCAGTACTTC